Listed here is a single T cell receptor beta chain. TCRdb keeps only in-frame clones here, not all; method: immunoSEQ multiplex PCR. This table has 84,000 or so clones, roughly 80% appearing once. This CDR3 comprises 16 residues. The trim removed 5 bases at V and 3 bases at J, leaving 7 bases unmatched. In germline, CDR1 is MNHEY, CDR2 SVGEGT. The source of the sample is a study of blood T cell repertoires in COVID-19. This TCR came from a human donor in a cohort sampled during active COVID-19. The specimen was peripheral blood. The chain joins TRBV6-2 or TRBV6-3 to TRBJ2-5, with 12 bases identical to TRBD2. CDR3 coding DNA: TGTGCCAGCAGTCGTCGACTAGCGGGAGTGAAAGAGACCCAGTACTTC. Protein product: CASSRRLAGVKETQYF.